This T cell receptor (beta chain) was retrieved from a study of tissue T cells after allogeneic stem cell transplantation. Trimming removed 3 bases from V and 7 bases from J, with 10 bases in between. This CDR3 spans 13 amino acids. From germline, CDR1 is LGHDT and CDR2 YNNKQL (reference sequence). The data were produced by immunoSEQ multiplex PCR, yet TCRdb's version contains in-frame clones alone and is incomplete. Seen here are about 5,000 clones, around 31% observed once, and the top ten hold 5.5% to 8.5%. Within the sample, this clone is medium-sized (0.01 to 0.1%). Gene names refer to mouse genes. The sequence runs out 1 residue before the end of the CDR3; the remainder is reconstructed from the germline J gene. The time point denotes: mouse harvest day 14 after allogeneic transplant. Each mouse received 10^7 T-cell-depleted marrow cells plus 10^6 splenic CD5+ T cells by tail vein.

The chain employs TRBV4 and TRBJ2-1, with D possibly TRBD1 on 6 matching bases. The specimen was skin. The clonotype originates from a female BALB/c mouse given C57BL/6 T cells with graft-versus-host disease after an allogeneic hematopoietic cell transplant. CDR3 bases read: TGTGCCAGCAGCTATCAGGGGCGGGCTGAGCAGTTC. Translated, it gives CASSYQGRAEQF. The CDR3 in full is CASSYQGRAEQFF.